One sample yielded the 20 T cell receptor beta chains listed below, sequenced in a study of blood T cells in healthy people across ages. A sample-barcoded 5' primer and a J-beta primer mix were used in a second PCR of about 7 to 12 cycles. One entry per CDR3 protein results from TCRdb running MiXCR on the 5' RACE reads. The repertoire includes some 1.6 million distinct CDR3 sequences, about 35% of them detected once, and about 11% sits in the top ten. The sample was blood. These receptors originate from a woman aged 30 to 39 in good health.

This chain joins TRBV20-1 and TRBJ2-3, with TRBD2 matching 8 bases. The CDR3 has 15 amino acids. Looked up from germline, CDR1 is DFQATT and CDR2 is SNEGSKA (reference sequence). V was pared by 6 bases and J by 6 bases, with 14 bases of the junction left unmatched. CDR3 sequence reads: CSAAVGGAGEDTQYF. DNA of the CDR3: TGCAGTGCCGCTGTTGGAGGAGCGGGAGAGGATACGCAGTATTTT.

CDR3 amino acids: CASSLESGMETQYF. Here the CDR3 DNA reads TGCGCCAGCAGCTTGGAATCGGGGATGGAGACCCAGTACTTC. This chain joins TRBV5-1 and TRBJ2-5; D perhaps matches TRBD2 (5 bases). Germline values: CDR1 SGHRS, CDR2 YFSETQ. Trimming removed 0 bases from V and 5 bases from J, with 11 bases in between. The CDR3 runs to 14 residues.

This clonotype was recorded only once. V gene TRBV20-1 combines with J gene TRBJ2-7, with TRBD2 matching over 8 bases. The CDR3 consists of 14 residues. Germline loops: CDR1 DFQATT, CDR2 SNEGSKA (reference sequence). The V gene end was trimmed by 6 bases and the J gene end by 8 bases; junction bases not matched to a gene: 15. CDR3 protein: CSANKREFIGKQYF. The CDR3 region has the DNA TGCAGTGCCAATAAGCGGGAGTTCATAGGCAAGCAGTACTTC.

The genes are TRBV11-2 and TRBJ2-5, with 16 nucleotides matching TRBD2. The CDR3 loop spans 22 amino acids. J lost 5 bases, V lost 4 bases, and 22 bases had no gene match. Looked up from germline, CDR1 is SGHAT and CDR2 is FQNNGV. CDR3 in DNA: TGTGCCAGCAGCTCTGCAGTGGGACTAGCGGGAGGGGGAGGCCCTGAAGGGGAGACCCAGTACTTC. This translates into CASSSAVGLAGGGGPEGETQYF.

This CDR3 is CASSSRIGTGSNEKLFF. CDR3 coding DNA: TGTGCCAGCAGCTCAAGAATAGGGACAGGCTCTAATGAAAAACTGTTTTTT. This chain uses TRBV7-2 with TRBJ1-4, with 8 bases identical to TRBD1. There are 17 residues in the CDR3. Germline V lookup: CDR1 SGHTA, CDR2 FQGNSA. After removal of 4 bases from V and 3 bases from J, the junction contained 10 bases not matched to a gene.

This clonotype was found a few times. The chain links TRBV5-1 to TRBJ2-5; 9 nucleotides line up with TRBD2. Losses at the gene ends were 1 base for V and 1 base for J; bases not matched to a gene: 2. The CDR3 covers 15 residues. Germline lookup yields CDR1 SGHRS and CDR2 YFSETQ. DNA of the CDR3: TGCGCCAGCAGCTTGCCTAGCGGGGTCCAAGAGACCCAGTACTTC. Its protein product is CASSLPSGVQETQYF. Supplemented by reference TRBV5-1 and TRBJ2-5, the full variable domain reads KAGVTQTPRYLIKTRGQQVTLSCSPISGHRSVSWYQQTPGQGLQFLFEYFSETQRNKGNFPGRFSGRQFSNSRSEMNVSTLELGDSALYLCASSLPSGVQETQYFGPGTRLLVL.

This rearrangement joins TRBV5-1 to TRBJ2-1; D is perhaps TRBD1 (5 bases). The CDR3 spans 15 residues. From germline, CDR1 is SGHRS and CDR2 YFSETQ. With 4 bases removed from V and 2 bases from J, the gap between germline ends came to 13 bases. DNA of the CDR3: TGCGCCAGCAGCCCGGACAACCGACCCTACAATGAGCAGTTCTTC. It encodes CASSPDNRPYNEQFF.

The table lists this clonotype with a few counts. V usage is TRBV7-2 and J usage is TRBJ2-1, with TRBD2 matching over 11 bases. Germline CDR1 is SGHTA and CDR2 is FQGNSA. V lost 4 bases, J lost 6 bases, and 2 bases stayed unmatched. The CDR3 loop spans 14 amino acids. The CDR3 is CASSYSGGVNEQFF. The DNA for the CDR3 is TGTGCCAGCAGCTATAGCGGGGGGGTCAATGAGCAGTTCTTC.

This clonotype was observed a few times. The chain combines TRBV11-3 with TRBJ2-1, with 7 bases aligning to TRBD1. J lost 8 bases, V lost 5 bases, and 6 bases had no gene match. The germline V gene encodes CDR1 SGHNT and CDR2 YENEEA. The CDR3 is 13 amino acids. CDR3 DNA sequence: TGTGCCAGCAGCCGGAGAGGGGGCGATGAGCAGTTCTTC. Residues: CASSRRGGDEQFF.

With respect to this clonotype: One end of the junction does not line up with germline, which may come from a read error. This rearrangement joins TRBV5-1 to TRBJ1-5; no definite D call. The germline V gene encodes CDR1 SGHRS and CDR2 YFSETQ. The CDR3 is 11 residues long. This CDR3 is CRYVGNQPQHF. CDR3 sequence (DNA): TGTCGGTACGTGGGCAATCAGCCCCAGCATTTT.

This sequence joins TRBV7-2 and TRBJ2-4, with a tentative D call TRBD2 (6 bases). The last part of the DNA fits TRBJ2-7 better; the J call may be wrong. Germline V CDR1 and CDR2: SGHTA, FQGNSA. This CDR3 has 13 residues. CDR3 nucleotide sequence: TGTGCCAGCAGCCGGGACTTAGACTTCGAGCAGTACTTC. This codes for CASSRDLDFEQYF.

CDR3 nucleotide sequence: TGTGCCAGCAGTGTGGGGACAGCATCTATCTATGGCTACACCTTC. Its protein is CASSVGTASIYGYTF. The genes are TRBV2 and TRBJ1-2; 7 bases match TRBD1. The V gene end was trimmed by 4 bases and the J gene end by 4 bases; junction bases not matched to a gene: 9. Germline V CDR1 and CDR2: SNHLY, FYNNEI. The CDR3 contains 15 residues.

The chain links TRBV12-3 or TRBV12-4 to TRBJ2-1, with 7 bases lining up with TRBD1. V shed 1 base, J shed 2 bases, and the junction held 2 bases outside the gene matches. The CDR3 has 15 amino acids. The CDR3 loop reads CASSLEGQAYNEQFF. The CDR3 DNA sequence: TGTGCCAGCAGTTTAGAAGGACAGGCCTACAATGAGCAGTTCTTC.

This clonotype has more than one count but fewer than ten. The chain combines TRBV11-2 with TRBJ1-1; D gene uncertain. V was pared by 5 bases and J by 1 base, with 11 bases between. CDR3 size: 14 residues. CDR1 SGHAT and CDR2 FQNNGV come from the germline V gene. CDR3 loop: CASSHRGRNTEAFF. The CDR3, as DNA: TGTGCCAGCAGCCATCGTGGACGGAACACTGAAGCTTTCTTT.

The chain carries TRBV7-8 and TRBJ2-3; 7 positions agree with TRBD2. V shed 1 base, J shed 4 bases, and the junction held 11 bases outside the gene matches. CDR1 SGHVS and CDR2 FQNEAQ come from the germline V gene. The CDR3 extends over 17 amino acids. In DNA, the CDR3 is TGTGCCAGCAGCTTAGGAGTTAGCGGGCGGGTTGCAGATACGCAGTATTTT. Translated, it gives CASSLGVSGRVADTQYF.

The rearrangement uses TRBV6-1 and TRBJ1-1, with 7 nucleotides matching TRBD1. J was trimmed by 4 bases and V by 6 bases; bases with no gene match: 8. Germline V gene lookup returns CDR1 MNHNS and CDR2 SASEGT. The CDR3 consists of 14 residues. Here the CDR3 reads CASRPLQGGTEAFF. As DNA, the CDR3 is TGTGCCAGCAGGCCTCTTCAGGGGGGCACTGAAGCTTTCTTT.

The chain has TRBV7-9 and TRBJ2-1; 8 bases map to TRBD2. V was clipped by 5 bases and J by 5 bases; unmatched bases: 8. The length of the CDR3 is 15 residues. Germline V gives CDR1 SEHNR, CDR2 FQNEAQ (reference sequence). In DNA form, the CDR3 reads TGTGCCAGCAGCAATTCTAGCGGGTGGAACAATGAGCAGTTCTTC. Translation gives CASSNSSGWNNEQFF.

This clonotype was observed many times. The V gene is TRBV29-1, the J gene TRBJ2-1, with no clear D. The CDR3 runs 16 residues. V dropped 2 bases and J dropped 5 bases, with 19 bases sitting between them. Germline assignment: CDR1 SQVTM and CDR2 ANQGSEA. The CDR3 spells CSVEPLSDVLDNEQFF. The CDR3 DNA is TGCAGCGTTGAACCTCTGTCAGACGTTTTGGACAATGAGCAGTTCTTC.

The rearrangement links TRBV11-2 to TRBJ2-3, with 9 bases that match TRBD1. The germline V gene has CDR1 SGHAT and CDR2 FQNNGV. The CDR3 consists of 16 residues. Trimming cost V 5 bases and J 2 bases; bases outside gene matches: 8. CDR3 nucleotide sequence: TGTGCCAGCAGCCAAATACAGGGGGCATCCACAGATACGCAGTATTTT. This sequence encodes CASSQIQGASTDTQYF.

The chain carries TRBV4-1 and TRBJ1-5, with TRBD1 as a possible D gene (5 bases). CDR1 is MGHRA and CDR2 is YSYEKL in the germline V gene. This CDR3 has 15 amino acids. Trimming left V 0 bases short and J 3 bases short, with 9 bases between. The CDR3 loop is CASSQDDRHNQPQHF. The CDR3 region has the DNA TGCGCCAGCAGCCAAGACGACAGACACAATCAGCCCCAGCATTTT.